One sample yielded the 10 T cell receptor beta chains listed below, sequenced in a study of response to subunit inactivated influenza vaccine. TCRdb used MiXCR to reprocess the RT-PCR reads, holding one entry per CDR3 protein. The repertoire has around 710,000 distinct CDR3 sequences, about 14% of them found once; the top ten carry around 7%. Sample: PBMCs from blood, taken 14 to 15 days before vaccination. Receptor source: a man aged 50-59 years who received an inactivated influenza vaccine.

The V and J genes are TRBV10-3 and TRBJ2-3, with D uncertain. Trimming cost V 3 bases and J 2 bases, with 9 bases left between them. The CDR3 length is 14 residues. Germline CDR1 ENHRY, CDR2 SYGVKD. The CDR3 region has the DNA TGTGCCATCAGTGAAGAGGCGTTCACAGATACGCAGTATTTT. Protein sequence: CAISEEAFTDTQYF.

This clonotype was counted only a few times. This chain joins TRBV24-1 and TRBJ1-1; D is unresolved. The CDR3 is 13 residues long. Trimming pared 10 bases from V and 1 base from J, leaving 12 bases between. Germline values: CDR1 KGHDR, CDR2 SFDVKD. The CDR3 nucleotides read TGTGCCACTATGCGGGCGGGGAACACTGAAGCTTTCTTT. Translated: CATMRAGNTEAFF.

This clonotype was seen more than once but under ten times. This sequence joins TRBV7-2 and TRBJ2-2; 10 bases fit TRBD1. The CDR3 contains 16 residues. Germline V gene lookup returns CDR1 SGHTA and CDR2 FQGNSA. V was pared by 5 bases and J by 4 bases, with 7 bases of the junction left unmatched. The chain's CDR3 is CASSPRGTGVTGELFF. CDR3 DNA: TGTGCCAGCAGCCCGCGAGGGACAGGGGTCACCGGGGAGCTGTTTTTT.

The chain couples TRBV4-2 to TRBJ1-6; 7 bases agree with TRBD1. The V gene end was trimmed by 1 base and the J gene end by 5 bases; junction bases not matched to a gene: 8. CDR1 and CDR2 from the germline V gene are LGHNA and YNFKEQ. This CDR3 has 17 residues. CDR3 protein: CASSQGGGTVDNSPLHF. The CDR3 DNA reads as TGTGCCAGCAGCCAAGGAGGGGGCACAGTGGATAATTCACCCCTCCACTTT.

This clonotype was picked up many times. The chain combines TRBV29-1 with TRBJ2-1, with D tentatively TRBD2 (5 bases). The CDR3 consists of 13 residues. Germline assignment: CDR1 SQVTM and CDR2 ANQGSEA. Trimming pared 2 bases from V and 15 bases from J, leaving 20 bases between. The DNA for the CDR3 is TGCAGCGTTGAATTCACGAATAAGGACTCCCGGTTCTTC. Translation gives CSVEFTNKDSRFF.

This clonotype has just a few counts. The rearrangement uses TRBV7-2 and TRBJ2-3; D gene unclear. The CDR3 length is 13 residues. Germline CDR1 reads SGHTA; CDR2 reads FQGNSA. Trimming took off 5 bases at V and 6 bases at J, with 12 bases between the two ends. CDR3 in DNA: TGTGCCAGCAGCAAATCGTGGGTTGATACGCAGTATTTT. It is translated as CASSKSWVDTQYF.

The V and J genes are TRBV5-6 and TRBJ2-5; TRBD2 matches 11 bases. Per the germline V gene, CDR1 is SGHDT and CDR2 is YYEEEE. The CDR3 runs to 18 residues. V shed 4 bases and J 2 bases; nucleotides not matched to a gene: 13. The CDR3 here is CASSKNRRTSGLQETQYF. The CDR3 DNA follows: TGTGCCAGCAGCAAAAATCGACGGACTAGCGGGTTACAAGAGACCCAGTACTTC. The whole variable domain, remainder taken from reference TRBV5-6 and TRBJ2-5, is DAGVTQSPTHLIKTRGQQVTLRCSPKSGHDTVSWYQQALGQGPQFIFQYYEEEERQRGNFPDRFSGHQFPNYSSELNVNALLLGDSALYLCASSKNRRTSGLQETQYFGPGTRLLVL.

V and J are TRBV18 and TRBJ2-1; tentative D call: TRBD1 (6 bases). The CDR3 totals 17 residues. Trimming removed 0 bases from V and 7 bases from J, with 19 bases in between. Germline-derived CDR1 and CDR2 are KGHSH and LQKENI. CDR3 DNA: TGTGCCAGCTCACCACCGGTTGCAGGGGCGGCAGCGAATGAGCAGTTCTTC. Residues: CASSPPVAGAAANEQFF.

The J gene is TRBJ2-7, the V gene TRBV2, with D perhaps TRBD1 (6 bases). CDR3 length: 15 amino acids. Germline V CDR1 and CDR2: SNHLY, FYNNEI. V lost 6 bases, J lost 7 bases, and 22 bases lay in between. Here the CDR3 DNA reads TGTGCCAGCAGGAGGGCAACAGGGCCCCTCGGGGAGCAGTACTTC. Encoded protein: CASRRATGPLGEQYF.

This clonotype was detected a few times. The chain uses TRBV3-1 and TRBJ1-1, with D uncertain. From germline, CDR1 is LGHDT and CDR2 YNNKEL (reference sequence). Trimming left V 4 bases short and J 3 bases short, with 12 bases between. CDR3 length: 14 residues. The DNA of the CDR3 is TGTGCCAGCAGCCGAGGGCAGGTGGACACTGAAGCTTTCTTT. It specifies CASSRGQVDTEAFF.